This TCR beta chain is from a study of T cell responses to AZD1222 COVID-19 vaccine. Study-wide context: Analysis merged second doses at about 4 or about 12 weeks. Study-level results: The study sampled repertoires only after the peak T cell response. Two doses of AZD1222 preceded a rise in Spike-specific TCR breadth and depth. Baseline antibody screening turned up just five to seven seropositive AZD1222 recipients.

Here immunoSEQ multiplex PCR was the method, and the copy in TCRdb shows in-frame clones only, minus some. In the table there are around 140,000 clones, under 90% of which are singletons. As to this clone: The target antigen is unknown.

Germline lookup yields CDR1 LNHDA and CDR2 SQIVND (reference sequence). This CDR3 is built from 17 residues. Deletions cut 3 bases from V and 5 bases from J, with 22 bases between. Sample: peripheral blood, taken on day 0 of AZD1222 vaccination. The chain is built from TRBV19 and TRBJ2-5, with D perhaps matching TRBD1 (6 bases). The clonotype comes from an adult in good health. CDR3 coding DNA: TGTGCCAGTAGTATCTTATTCTTCCGGACAGAATCGGAGACCCAGTACTTC. Translating gives CASSILFFRTESETQYF.